Sequencing of this T cell receptor (beta chain) was carried out in a study of OX40 agonist ivuxolimab in advanced cancers. Study-level background: Ivuxolimab doses were 0.01, 0.1, 0.3, 1.5, 3 or 10 mg/kg every 2 weeks. Overall study findings and caveats: Doses of 0.1 to 3.0 mg/kg were accompanied by clonal expansion of CD4+ and CD8+ blood T cells by week 6. Some patients without response likewise showed low normalized clonal expansion.

The V and J ends lost 4 bases and 9 bases, in that order; junction bases with no gene match: 7. The CDR3 has 14 residues. Germline assignment: CDR1 SGHVS and CDR2 FQNEAQ. This clone showed up just a few times. Its antigen remains unidentified. Sequencing was performed with immunoSEQ multiplex PCR; in TCRdb, only in-frame clones are kept and a portion is missing. The table shows tens of thousands of clones, with 85% to 90% occurring only once. Sequencing used CD4+ or CD8+ T cells sorted from blood, obtained in a trial of the OX40 agonist ivuxolimab. The TCR originated in an adult with an advanced solid tumor such as melanoma, head and neck, liver or kidney cancer. The rearrangement links TRBV7-8 to TRBJ2-7, with 12 bases aligning to TRBD1. DNA for the CDR3: TGTGCCAGCAGCTCGGGACAGGGGGCAACTGGGCAGTACTTC. It encodes CASSSGQGATGQYF.